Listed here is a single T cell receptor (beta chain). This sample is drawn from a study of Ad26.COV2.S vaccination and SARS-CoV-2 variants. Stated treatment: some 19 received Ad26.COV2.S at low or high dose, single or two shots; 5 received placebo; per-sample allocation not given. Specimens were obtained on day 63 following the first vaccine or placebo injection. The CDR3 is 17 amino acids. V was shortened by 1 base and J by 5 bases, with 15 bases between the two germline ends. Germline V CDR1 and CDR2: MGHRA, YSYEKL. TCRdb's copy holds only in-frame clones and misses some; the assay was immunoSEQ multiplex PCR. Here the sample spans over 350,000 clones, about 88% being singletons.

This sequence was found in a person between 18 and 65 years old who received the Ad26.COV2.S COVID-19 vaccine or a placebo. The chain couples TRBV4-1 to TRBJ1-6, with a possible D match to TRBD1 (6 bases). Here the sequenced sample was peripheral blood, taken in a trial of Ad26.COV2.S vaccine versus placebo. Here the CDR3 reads CASSQGRAGQHNSPLHF. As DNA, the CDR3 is TGCGCCAGCAGCCAAGGCCGCGCCGGACAGCATAATTCACCCCTCCACTTT.